These T cell receptor beta chains were read from a single sample in a study of a mutant IDH1 vaccine in newly diagnosed glioma. The assay was immunoSEQ multiplex PCR, and TCRdb's table has in-frame clones only and misses some. The repertoire has about 22,000 clones, nearly 90% of them found once; the top ten carry 5.7%. These receptors' targets are unknown. The sample was PBMCs, taken from a glioma patient whose treatment included an IDH1 peptide vaccine. These receptors all stem from a woman aged 40 to 55 with glioma. The CDR3 runs from the conserved cysteine through the conserved F or W. Each record gives: D gene, V gene, J gene, clone size, CDR3 protein, CDR3 DNA. The D gene is left open where the match is weak. Expanded clones are given a class, and other clones once, few, many or no size at all.

-	TRBV6-1	TRBJ1-1	-	CASSQQDLNTEAFF	TGTGCCAGCAGTCAACAGGACCTGAACACTGAAGCTTTCTTT
TRBD1	TRBV5-1	TRBJ1-1	-	CASSSRTGVSTEAFF	TGCGCCAGCAGCTCGCGGACAGGAGTGAGCACTGAAGCTTTCTTT
-	TRBV4-1	TRBJ1-4	-	CASSLLGQGNEKLFF	TGCGCCAGCAGCCTTCTGGGCCAGGGGAATGAAAAACTGTTTTTT
-	TRBV2	TRBJ2-2	-	CASSRAESNTGELFF	TGTGCCAGCAGCCGAGCCGAATCGAACACCGGGGAGCTGTTTTTT
-	TRBV20-1	TRBJ2-7	-	CSAGQANEQYF	TGCAGTGCTGGACAAGCAAACGAGCAGTACTTC
-	TRBV2	TRBJ1-3	-	CASSPWSYSGNTIYF	TGTGCCAGCAGTCCCTGGAGCTACTCTGGAAACACCATATATTTT
-	TRBV7-9	TRBJ2-7	-	CASSPPFRNGLDEQYF	TGTGCCAGCAGCCCCCCCTTCCGGAACGGGCTTGACGAGCAGTACTTC
-	TRBV7-8	TRBJ1-5	-	CASSLANREVNQPQHF	TGTGCCAGCAGCTTAGCTAACAGGGAGGTCAATCAGCCCCAGCATTTT
TRBD1	TRBV6-5	TRBJ1-2	-	CASQQGGGWYYGYTF	TGTGCCAGCCAGCAAGGAGGGGGCTGGTACTATGGCTACACCTTC
-	TRBV30	TRBJ1-1	-	CAWSVKVEAFF	TGTGCCTGGAGTGTAAAGGTTGAAGCTTTCTTT
TRBD1	TRBV7-9	TRBJ1-2	-	CASSLGTGPRGYTF	TGTGCCAGCAGCTTAGGGACAGGTCCGCGGGGCTACACCTTC
TRBD1	TRBV6-5	TRBJ1-2	-	CASSYRGRNYGYTF	TGTGCCAGCAGCTACAGGGGGCGAAACTATGGCTACACCTTC
-	TRBV6-5	TRBJ2-1	-	CASSWLGTGVNEQFF	TGTGCCAGCAGTTGGCTAGGCACGGGAGTGAATGAGCAGTTCTTC
TRBD2	TRBV19	TRBJ2-1	-	CASSVTSGNNEQFF	TGTGCCAGTAGTGTGACTAGCGGAAACAATGAGCAGTTCTTC
TRBD2	TRBV6-5	TRBJ2-1	-	CASSYAASGNEQFF	TGTGCCAGCAGTTACGCGGCTAGCGGTAATGAGCAGTTCTTC
-	TRBV11-2	TRBJ2-7	-	CASSLGASGYEQYF	TGTGCCAGCAGCTTGGGGGCTAGCGGTTACGAGCAGTACTTC
TRBD2	TRBV4-1	TRBJ2-2	-	CASSPQMTSGGATGELFF	TGCGCCAGCAGCCCCCAAATGACTAGCGGGGGGGCCACCGGGGAGCTGTTTTTT
TRBD2	TRBV15	TRBJ2-5	-	CATSRYGGGRETQYF	TGTGCCACCAGCAGATACGGCGGGGGGAGAGAGACCCAGTACTTC
-	TRBV2	TRBJ2-5	-	CASIEGETQYF	TGTGCCAGCATCGAAGGGGAGACCCAGTACTTC
TRBD2	TRBV7-8	TRBJ2-7	-	CASSTEREGYEQYF	TGTGCCAGCAGCACCGAGCGGGAGGGGTACGAGCAGTACTTC
TRBD1	TRBV29-1	TRBJ1-1	-	CSVVPSGTAEAFF	TGCAGCGTTGTCCCTTCTGGGACAGCTGAAGCTTTCTTT
TRBD1	TRBV29-1	TRBJ2-2	-	CSGGQGSRGGELFF	TGCAGCGGGGGACAGGGGTCGAGAGGCGGGGAGCTGTTTTTT
TRBD1	TRBV27	TRBJ1-2	-	CATGQGVGGYGYTF	TGTGCCACGGGACAGGGGGTAGGGGGCTATGGCTACACCTTC
TRBD2	TRBV25-1	TRBJ2-1	once	CASSDDAGGPREQFF	TGTGCCAGCAGTGACGACGCGGGAGGGCCTAGGGAGCAGTTCTTC
-	TRBV2	TRBJ2-1	-	CASSDRSRLNEQFF	TGTGCCAGCAGTGACAGGTCCCGTTTGAATGAGCAGTTCTTC